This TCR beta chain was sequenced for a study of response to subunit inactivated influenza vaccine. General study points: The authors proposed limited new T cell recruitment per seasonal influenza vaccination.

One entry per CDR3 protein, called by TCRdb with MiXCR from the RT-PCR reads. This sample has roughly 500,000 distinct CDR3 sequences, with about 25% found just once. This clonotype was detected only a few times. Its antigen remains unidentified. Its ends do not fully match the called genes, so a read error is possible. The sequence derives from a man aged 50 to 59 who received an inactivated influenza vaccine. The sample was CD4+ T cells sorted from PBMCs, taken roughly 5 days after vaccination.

The DNA of the CDR3 is TGTGCTAGCAGCTTAGACGACAGTACAAATTCACCCCTCCACTTT. It yields the protein CASSLDDSTNSPLHF. V usage is TRBV7-7 and J usage is TRBJ1-6; perhaps TRBD1 as D (5 bases). Looked up from germline, CDR1 is SSHAT and CDR2 is FNYEAQ (reference sequence). CDR3 length: 15 amino acids.